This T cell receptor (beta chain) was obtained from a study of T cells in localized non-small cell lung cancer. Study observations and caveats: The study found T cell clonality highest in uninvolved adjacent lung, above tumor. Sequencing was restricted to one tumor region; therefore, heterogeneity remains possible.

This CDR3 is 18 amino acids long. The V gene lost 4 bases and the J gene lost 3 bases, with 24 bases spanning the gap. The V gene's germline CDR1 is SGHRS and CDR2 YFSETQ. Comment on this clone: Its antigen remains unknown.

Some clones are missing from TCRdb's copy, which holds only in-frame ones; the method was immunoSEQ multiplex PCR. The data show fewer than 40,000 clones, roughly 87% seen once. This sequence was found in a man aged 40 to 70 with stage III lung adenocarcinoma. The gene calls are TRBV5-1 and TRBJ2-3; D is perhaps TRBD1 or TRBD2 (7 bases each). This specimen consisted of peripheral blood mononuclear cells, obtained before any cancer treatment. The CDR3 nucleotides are TGCGCCAGCAGCCATAACTCCAGGGGGGGCATTACTACAGATACGCAGTATTTT. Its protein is CASSHNSRGGITTDTQYF.